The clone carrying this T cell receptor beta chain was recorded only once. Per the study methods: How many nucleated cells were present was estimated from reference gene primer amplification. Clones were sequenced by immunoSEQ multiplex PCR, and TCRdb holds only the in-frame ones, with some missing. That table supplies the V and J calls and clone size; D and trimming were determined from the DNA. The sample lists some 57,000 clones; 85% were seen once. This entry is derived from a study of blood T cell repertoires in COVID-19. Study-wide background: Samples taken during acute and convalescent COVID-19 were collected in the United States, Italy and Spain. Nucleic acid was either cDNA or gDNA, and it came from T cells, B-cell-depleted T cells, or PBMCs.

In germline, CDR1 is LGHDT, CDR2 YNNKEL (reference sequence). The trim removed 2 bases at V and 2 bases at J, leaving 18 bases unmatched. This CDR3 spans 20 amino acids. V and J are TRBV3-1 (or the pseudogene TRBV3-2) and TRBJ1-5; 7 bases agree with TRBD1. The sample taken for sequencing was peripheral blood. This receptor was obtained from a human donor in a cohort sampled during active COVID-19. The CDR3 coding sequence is TGTGCCAGCAGCCAATCAGCGCAGACAGGGTTCCCTCTCGGCAATCAGCCCCAGCATTTT. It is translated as CASSQSAQTGFPLGNQPQHF.